This is a list of T cell receptor beta chains from one sample in a study of vaccination and CD4 T cells after COVID-19. Each CDR3 protein is one row after TCRdb ran MiXCR on the PCR reads. This table holds about 19,000 distinct CDR3 sequences, 51% found once. No antigen is known for these receptors. The source material was CD4+ T cells from blood, cultured in vitro, sampled before SARS-CoV-2 vaccination. The receptors shown here come from a human donor who had recovered from COVID-19. CDR3s include the opening cysteine and the closing phenylalanine or tryptophan. D genes are given only for firm matches. Rows may omit the clone size; those that give it use once, few, many or a size class.

NA TRBJ2-5 NA TRBV7-2 TGTGCCAGCAGCTTAGGGGTGAGGGGGAACATGTACCAAGAGACCCAGTACTTC CASSLGVRGNMYQETQYF
NA TRBJ2-2 few TRBV7-3 TGTGCCAGCAGTCAGCTAGGAGCGGCCGGGGAGCTGTTTTTT CASSQLGAAGELFF
TRBD1 TRBJ1-5 few TRBV19 TGTGCCAGTAGTGTGACAGGGGGGGGCAATCAGCCCCAGCATTTT CASSVTGGGNQPQHF
TRBD1 TRBJ1-2 few TRBV6-1 TGTGCCAGCAGCTTACAGGGGAGCAGCTATGGCTACACCTTC CASSLQGSSYGYTF
TRBD1 TRBJ1-1 few TRBV6-1 TGTGCCAGCAGTAAATGGACAGGGGGGAACACTGAAGCTTTCTTT CASSKWTGGNTEAFF
TRBD1 TRBJ1-3 NA TRBV28 TGTGCCAGCAGTTTCGGACAGGGAGTCTCTGGAAACACCATATATTTT CASSFGQGVSGNTIYF
NA TRBJ2-7 NA TRBV2 TGTGCCAGCAAAATACGGGTCGGGGACCCCCACGAGCAGTACTTC CASKIRVGDPHEQYF
NA TRBJ1-5 NA TRBV6-2/TRBV6-3 TGTGCCAGCAGTAGGGGACTGGACCGGGATCAGCCCCAGCATTTT CASSRGLDRDQPQHF
TRBD2 TRBJ2-5 few TRBV19 TGTGCCTCATGGGGCGGGAGATATGGGGAGACCCAGTACTTC CASWGGRYGETQYF
NA TRBJ1-4 NA TRBV12-1 TGTGCCAGCAACCGGACAGGGGGCGGGAAACTGTTTTTT CASNRTGGGKLFF
NA TRBJ2-1 NA TRBV7-9 TGTGCCAGCACCTCTTGGGGTCTCGACAATGAGCAGTTCTTC CASTSWGLDNEQFF
TRBD1 TRBJ1-5 NA TRBV19 TGTGCCAGTAGGATCACCAGGGGGATAAGGAGCAATCAGCCCCAGCATTTT CASRITRGIRSNQPQHF
TRBD2 TRBJ2-7 NA TRBV6-1 TGTGCCAGCAGCCGCCCCAACCCTAGCGGAACCTACGAGCAGTACTTC CASSRPNPSGTYEQYF
NA TRBJ2-7 NA TRBV18 TGTGCCAGCTCACCAATAGGGGGCGAGCAGTACTTC CASSPIGGEQYF
TRBD1 TRBJ2-3 NA TRBV2 TGTGCCAGCAGGGTCTTCCTGGGACAGGGGGGCACAGATACGCAGTATTTT CASRVFLGQGGTDTQYF
NA TRBJ1-2 NA TRBV20-1 TGCAGTGCACGGTTTGTCGGCAACTATGGCTACACCTTC CSARFVGNYGYTF
NA TRBJ2-2 NA TRBV20-1 TGCAGTGCTAGAGATATGGCCGGCAGGGGGGCCGGGGAGCTGTTTTTT CSARDMAGRGAGELFF
NA TRBJ2-7 few TRBV20-1 TGCAGTGCCGACAGAGGCACTAGTTCTTGGGACGAGCAGTACTTC CSADRGTSSWDEQYF
TRBD2 TRBJ2-7 NA TRBV7-2 TGTGCCAGCAGCACCCCCCCCGGGACTAGAGCGGTCTACGAGCAGTACTTC CASSTPPGTRAVYEQYF
TRBD2 TRBJ2-1 NA TRBV7-2 TGTGCCAGCAGCTTAGCTCCTAGCGGGAGGGACGAGCAGTTCTTC CASSLAPSGRDEQFF
TRBD2 TRBJ2-1 once TRBV19 TGTGCCAGTAGGCCGCCCTCCGGACTAGCGGGAGTAGTTCGGCACAATGAGCAGTTCTTC CASRPPSGLAGVVRHNEQFF
NA TRBJ2-7 NA TRBV21-1 TGTGCCAGCAGCAAAGGTTCTAGCGGGACCTCAAAGTACGAGCAGTACTTC CASSKGSSGTSKYEQYF
TRBD1 TRBJ1-1 NA TRBV19 TGTGCCAGTAGTAGCTGGACAGGGGGTTGGAACACTGAAGCTTTCTTT CASSSWTGGWNTEAFF
TRBD1 TRBJ2-1 once TRBV24-1 TGTGCCACCAGTGGTATCGAGGGGGCTTCCTACAATGAGCAGTTCTTC CATSGIEGASYNEQFF
NA TRBJ1-5 few TRBV6-1 TGTGCCAGCAGCCGTGGGGAGCGCCAGCCCCAGCATTTT CASSRGERQPQHF
NA TRBJ2-7 NA TRBV25-1 TGTGCCAGCAGTGCGCAGGACGGGCCCCTCGAGCAGTACTTC CASSAQDGPLEQYF
NA TRBJ1-2 NA TRBV29-1 TGCAGCGTTGAAGGATACTATGGCTACACCTTC CSVEGYYGYTF
TRBD2 TRBJ2-3 NA TRBV12-3/TRBV12-4 TGTGCCAGCAGTTCCCTAGCGGGAGGGCCGAAAGATACGCAGTATTTT CASSSLAGGPKDTQYF
NA TRBJ1-1 few TRBV6-2/TRBV6-3 TGTGCCAGCAGTTACTCGTGGACACGGATGCCTGAAGCTTTCTTT CASSYSWTRMPEAFF
TRBD2 TRBJ2-3 NA TRBV6-5 TGTGCCAGCAGTTACTCGACTAGCGGGAGGGGTGCAGATACGCAGTATTTT CASSYSTSGRGADTQYF
TRBD2 TRBJ2-1 NA TRBV20-1 TGCAGTGCTAGAGATCGACTAGCTCCGTTCTTC CSARDRLAPFF
NA TRBJ1-6 medium-sized TRBV27 TGTGCCAGCAGAAGGCGACTGATTAATTCACCCCTCCACTTT CASRRRLINSPLHF
TRBD2 TRBJ2-5 NA TRBV9 TGTGCCAGCAGCGTAGAACCGGGGGGGGAGACCCAGTACTTC CASSVEPGGETQYF
NA TRBJ1-2 once TRBV12-3/TRBV12-4 TGTGCCAGCAGTTTGGCAGGGCCGGGGGGCTACACCTTC CASSLAGPGGYTF
NA TRBJ1-2 NA TRBV5-8 TGTGCCAGCAGCTTGGATCCGCGCAACTATGGCTACACCTTC CASSLDPRNYGYTF
NA TRBJ2-5 NA TRBV2 TGTGCCAGCAGTGACCAAGGCGGTGAGACCCAGTACTTC CASSDQGGETQYF
NA TRBJ2-3 few TRBV19 TGTGCCAGTAACGATGGGGTACGGGCGCAGTATTTT CASNDGVRAQYF
TRBD2 TRBJ2-3 NA TRBV6-4 TGTGCCAGCAGTGAACTAGCGGGAGCTGGCGATACGCAGTATTTT CASSELAGAGDTQYF
NA TRBJ1-1 few TRBV20-1 TGCAGTGCCTCCGCCCCATCCACAGGGCGCACTGAAGCTTTCTTT CSASAPSTGRTEAFF
NA TRBJ2-1 NA TRBV12-3/TRBV12-4 TGTGCCAGCAGCTACGCCCGAGGCCACCAGTTCTTC CASSYARGHQFF
TRBD1 TRBJ1-4 NA TRBV10-3 TGTGCCATCAGTGACAGATTGACAGGGGATGAAAAACTGTTTTTT CAISDRLTGDEKLFF
NA TRBJ1-1 few TRBV7-2 TGTGCCAGCAGCTTAGCGCTCAACACTGAAGCTTTCTTT CASSLALNTEAFF
TRBD1 TRBJ1-2 NA TRBV2 TGTGCCAGCAGACCACAAACCGGGACAGCGGTGGTCTCCTATGGCTACACCTTC CASRPQTGTAVVSYGYTF
NA TRBJ2-5 few TRBV20-1 TGCAGTGCTAAGTACGGTCAAGAGACCCAGTACTTC CSAKYGQETQYF